The 27 T cell receptor beta chains given below trace back to one sample, sequenced in a study of blood T cells in healthy people across ages. Sample-barcoded 5' priming and a J-beta primer mix drove a second PCR of about 7 to 11 cycles. Using its own MiXCR run on the 5' RACE reads, TCRdb lists one record per CDR3 protein. The table records around 1.7 million distinct CDR3 sequences, roughly 30% of them present only once. The sequenced material came from blood. All receptors derive from a young woman in good health.

Many counts were recorded for this clonotype. The genes are TRBV5-1 and TRBJ2-7, with TRBD2 identical over 12 bases. CDR3 length: 15 amino acids. Germline V gene lookup returns CDR1 SGHRS and CDR2 YFSETQ. V dropped 5 bases and J dropped 4; count of bases not matched to a gene: 7. CDR3 amino acids: CASRPLAGGLYEQYF. CDR3 nucleotides: TGCGCCAGCAGACCTCTAGCGGGGGGGCTGTACGAGCAGTACTTC.

This clonotype has a handful of counts. The CDR3 region is CASSPGDTGKLFF. CDR3 in DNA: TGTGCCAGCTCACCAGGGGACACCGGAAAACTGTTTTTT. This chain connects TRBV18 to TRBJ1-4; a weak D match, TRBD1 (6 bases). Germline V CDR1 and CDR2: KGHSH, LQKENI. V was clipped by 2 bases and J by 10 bases, with 11 bases between them. The CDR3 consists of 13 residues.

On this clonotype: This may arise from a read error, as a much more abundant clone is one base away. The chain is built from TRBV6-5 and TRBJ2-1, with 7 bases that match TRBD2. This CDR3 spans 16 amino acids. V lost 8 bases to trimming and J lost 2 bases; unmatched junction nucleotides: 12. Per the germline V gene, CDR1 is MNHEY and CDR2 is SVGAGI. CDR3 residues: CASLRSGAPPYNEQFF. CDR3 bases: TGTGCCAGCCTCAGAAGCGGGGCCCCCCCCTACAATGAGCAGTTCTTC.

This chain connects TRBV7-2 to TRBJ1-1; no reliable D call. The CDR3 covers 14 residues. Germline V gene data show CDR1 as SGHTA and CDR2 as FQGNSA. Trimming shortened V by 5 bases and J by 8 bases, and 18 bases separated the two germline ends. CDR3 sequence reads: CASSPFKGGIEAFF. The CDR3 nucleotides read TGTGCCAGCAGCCCCTTTAAGGGAGGGATCGAAGCTTTCTTT.

V gene TRBV5-6 combines with J gene TRBJ2-5; unclear D gene. Trimming removed 1 base from V and 7 bases from J, with 14 bases in between. Germline values: CDR1 SGHDT, CDR2 YYEEEE. CDR3 length equals 14 residues. This CDR3 is CASSLKELRGTQYF. The CDR3 coding sequence is TGTGCCAGCAGCTTGAAGGAACTGAGAGGGACCCAGTACTTC. The variable domain in full, completed from reference TRBV5-6 and TRBJ2-5, reads DAGVTQSPTHLIKTRGQQVTLRCSPKSGHDTVSWYQQALGQGPQFIFQYYEEEERQRGNFPDRFSGHQFPNYSSELNVNALLLGDSALYLCASSLKELRGTQYFGPGTRLLVL.

This chain connects TRBV9 to TRBJ2-3, with TRBD2 matching over 8 bases. The length of the CDR3 is 16 residues. Looked up from germline, CDR1 is SGDLS and CDR2 is YYNGEE. J gave up 4 bases and V 1 base, and 8 bases lay outside the gene matches. The CDR3 spells CASSVIGGGRADTQYF. In DNA form, the CDR3 reads TGTGCCAGCAGCGTAATCGGGGGGGGCCGCGCAGATACGCAGTATTTT.

The chain is built from TRBV4-2 and TRBJ2-2; a possible D gene is TRBD2 (6 bases). Trimming stripped 1 base from V and 6 bases from J, with 12 bases between. The CDR3 consists of 15 residues. Germline lookup yields CDR1 LGHNA and CDR2 YNFKEQ. The CDR3: CASSQVVERAGELFF. The CDR3 DNA reads as TGTGCCAGCAGCCAAGTGGTAGAGCGGGCCGGGGAGCTGTTTTTT.

This clonotype was found many times. The chain employs TRBV5-1 and TRBJ2-7, with TRBD1 as a possible D gene (5 bases). Germline assignment: CDR1 SGHRS and CDR2 YFSETQ. This CDR3 contains 13 residues. V lost 2 bases and J 6 bases, leaving 12 bases between the germline ends. The CDR3 coding sequence is TGCGCCAGCAGCTTAGAAAGGGGCTTCGAGCAGTACTTC. This encodes CASSLERGFEQYF. The full variable domain, rest sourced from reference TRBV5-1 and TRBJ2-7, is KAGVTQTPRYLIKTRGQQVTLSCSPISGHRSVSWYQQTPGQGLQFLFEYFSETQRNKGNFPGRFSGRQFSNSRSEMNVSTLELGDSALYLCASSLERGFEQYFGPGTRLTVT.

V gene TRBV20-1 combines with J gene TRBJ2-5, with no clear D. Trimming pared 0 bases from V and 4 bases from J, leaving 9 bases between. The CDR3 runs to 13 residues. Germline V gene sequence: CDR1 DFQATT, CDR2 SNEGSKA (reference sequence). CDR3 nucleotide sequence: TGCAGTGCTAGAGATTTCGGCTTAGAGACCCAGTACTTC. This gives the protein CSARDFGLETQYF.

There are a few counts of this clonotype. The chain joins TRBV3-1 to TRBJ1-1; D unclear. Germline CDR1 reads LGHDT; CDR2 reads YNNKEL (reference sequence). This CDR3 region has 13 residues. V lost 0 bases, J lost 11 bases, and 13 bases lay in between. CDR3 bases: TGTGCCAGCAGCCAAGATCATTCGGGGTATGCTTTCTTT. This codes for CASSQDHSGYAFF.

This chain uses TRBV4-2 with TRBJ2-7; 9 nucleotides agree with TRBD2. With 0 bases clipped from V and 2 bases from J, the junction kept 11 bases outside the gene matches. The CDR3 runs 18 residues. Germline CDR1 LGHNA, CDR2 YNFKEQ. The CDR3 here is CASSQDGVGSGGAYEQYF. CDR3 DNA sequence: TGTGCCAGCAGCCAAGACGGGGTGGGTAGCGGGGGAGCCTACGAGCAGTACTTC.

Turning to this clonotype: The junction shows a germline mismatch at one end, possibly a read error. The chain links TRBV5-1 to TRBJ1-2, with D possibly matching TRBD1 (5 bases). The CDR3 sequence is 15 residues long. Germline CDR1 and CDR2: SGHRS and YFSETQ. DNA for the CDR3: TGCGCCAGCAGCTTGGACCTGTCGGGGCCCTATGGCCACACCTTC. It codes for CASSLDLSGPYGHTF.

The rearrangement links TRBV10-3 to TRBJ1-2; 7 bases are shared with TRBD1. The length of the CDR3 is 14 residues. The V gene end was trimmed by 3 bases and the J gene end by 4 bases; junction bases not matched to a gene: 5. Germline loops: CDR1 ENHRY, CDR2 SYGVKD. DNA of the CDR3: TGTGCCATCAGTGATTATGGGGACAGCTATGGCTACACCTTC. Protein: CAISDYGDSYGYTF.

This clonotype has ten or more counts. This chain uses TRBV7-6 with TRBJ2-1; D is uncertain. The V gene lost 2 bases and the J gene lost 7 bases, with 15 bases spanning the gap. The CDR3 is 15 residues long. Germline V gene sequence: CDR1 SGHVS, CDR2 FNYEAQ. The CDR3 region has the DNA TGTGCCAGCAGCTTATCCCTCTCTCCCAGGAATGAGCAGTTCTTC. Protein sequence: CASSLSLSPRNEQFF.

Many counts were recorded for this clonotype. The chain combines TRBV9 with TRBJ1-6, with D possibly being TRBD1 (5 bases). Germline V gene data show CDR1 as SGDLS and CDR2 as YYNGEE. This CDR3 comprises 14 residues. Trimming cost V 3 bases and J 9 bases, with 13 bases left between them. This chain's CDR3 is CASSATVKFSPLHF. The CDR3 nucleotides read TGTGCCAGCAGCGCGACAGTTAAATTTTCACCCCTCCACTTT.

This clonotype was counted only a few times. The chain carries TRBV10-2 and TRBJ2-7, with D maybe TRBD2 (5 bases). Germline V CDR1 and CDR2: WSHSY, SAAADI. V lost 6 bases to trimming and J lost 5 bases, with 17 bases between them. There are 14 residues in the CDR3. The CDR3 region is CASSLRGSGNEQYF. The CDR3 DNA is TGCGCCAGCAGCCTACGTGGGTCGGGAAACGAGCAGTACTTC.

V usage is TRBV4-3 and J usage is TRBJ1-4, with D uncertain. The CDR3 has 16 residues. From germline, CDR1 is LGHNA and CDR2 YSLEER. V shed 4 bases and J shed 0 bases, with 12 bases lying between them. The CDR3 loop is CASSRKPGATNEKLFF. The CDR3 bases are TGCGCCAGCAGCCGGAAGCCAGGCGCAACTAATGAAAAACTGTTTTTT.

This clonotype was counted only a few times. The chain employs TRBV4-1 and TRBJ2-7; no firm D call. TRBJ2-5 explains the end of the DNA better; the J call may be wrong. The CDR3 is 15 residues long. CDR1 and CDR2 (germline): MGHRA, YSYEKL. The CDR3 spells CASSQGDVPAKTQYF. CDR3 DNA: TGCGCCAGCAGCCAAGGTGATGTGCCGGCAAAGACCCAGTACTTC.

This clonotype was seen more than once but under ten times. This chain connects TRBV5-1 to TRBJ2-7; TRBD1 matches at 10 bases. The CDR3 runs 14 residues. V dropped 3 bases and J dropped 4; count of bases not matched to a gene: 4. Germline V gives CDR1 SGHRS, CDR2 YFSETQ. The CDR3 DNA sequence: TGCGCCAGCAGCTGGGGACAGGGGAAATACGAGCAGTACTTC. Protein: CASSWGQGKYEQYF.

The DNA of the CDR3 is TGTGCCAGCAGCCAAGACTATCGGCTAGCGGATAGGGCGAATGAGCAGTTCTTC. Translation gives CASSQDYRLADRANEQFF. The chain carries TRBV4-2 and TRBJ2-1, with 7 bases matching TRBD2. Germline-derived CDR1 and CDR2 are LGHNA and YNFKEQ. This CDR3 contains 18 residues. Losses at the gene ends were 0 bases for V and 7 bases for J; bases not matched to a gene: 15.

This clonotype came up many times. The J gene is TRBJ2-1, the V gene TRBV20-1, with a tentative D call TRBD1 (6 bases). The CDR3 runs 11 residues. V was cut by 3 bases and J by 9 bases, with 9 bases left in between. Per the germline V gene, CDR1 is DFQATT and CDR2 is SNEGSKA (reference sequence). The chain's CDR3 is CSASRQAEQFF. For the CDR3, the DNA is TGCAGTGCTAGTAGACAGGCTGAGCAGTTCTTC.

This clonotype was counted between two and nine times. V and J are TRBV6-6 and TRBJ2-1, with 8 bases matching TRBD2. The germline gives CDR1 MNHNY, CDR2 SVGAGI (reference sequence). The CDR3 is 16 amino acids. V was pared by 0 bases and J by 10 bases, with 11 bases of the junction left unmatched. The CDR3 region is CASSYSIGTRGVEQFF. The CDR3 DNA is TGTGCCAGCAGTTACTCGATTGGGACTAGGGGGGTGGAGCAGTTCTTC.

This clonotype appeared a few times. The chain links TRBV7-2 to TRBJ2-2; D gene unclear. V was cut by 1 base and J by 8 bases, with 11 bases left in between. This CDR3 comprises 14 residues. Germline V gives CDR1 SGHTA, CDR2 FQGNSA. The CDR3 loop is CASSLGVRVGELFF. The CDR3 DNA sequence: TGTGCCAGCAGCTTAGGAGTACGGGTAGGGGAGCTGTTTTTT.

The V call is TRBV6-6, the J call TRBJ2-5; 8 bases line up with TRBD2. V was pared by 7 bases and J by 11 bases, with 24 bases of the junction left unmatched. This CDR3 is 17 amino acids long. Germline CDR1 reads MNHNY; CDR2 reads SVGAGI (reference sequence). The CDR3 is CASTPTPLLAVYNEQYF. The CDR3 DNA reads as TGTGCCAGCACCCCTACTCCCTTACTAGCGGTCTACAATGAGCAGTACTTC.

The table lists this clonotype with a few counts. The chain combines TRBV20-1 with TRBJ2-5; the D is unclear. Germline CDR1 DFQATT, CDR2 SNEGSKA (reference sequence). This CDR3 contains 12 residues. The ends were cut back, 5 bases at V and 2 bases at J, with 9 bases in the middle. The DNA of the CDR3 is TGCAGTGCTGAAAAGGTTCAAGAGACCCAGTACTTC. Its translation: CSAEKVQETQYF.

This clonotype was counted between two and nine times. This chain connects TRBV28 to TRBJ1-2, with 7 bases aligning to TRBD1. The CDR3 length is 12 residues. Germline V gene data show CDR1 as MDHEN and CDR2 as SYDVKM. J was trimmed by 6 bases and V by 5 bases; bases with no gene match: 3. The CDR3 protein is CASSTGDDGYTF. The DNA of the CDR3 is TGTGCCAGCAGTACAGGGGATGATGGCTACACCTTC.

This clonotype was counted between two and nine times. This chain uses TRBV2 with TRBJ1-6; TRBD1 aligns across 9 bases. J lost 9 bases, V lost 3 bases, and 6 bases had no gene match. The germline gives CDR1 SNHLY, CDR2 FYNNEI. There are 15 residues in the CDR3. CDR3 sequence: CASSEGTGIGSPLHF. DNA for the CDR3: TGTGCCAGCAGTGAGGGGACAGGGATAGGTTCACCCCTCCACTTT.